The 10 T cell receptor beta chains given below trace back to one sample, sequenced in a study of T cell responses to AZD1222 COVID-19 vaccine. Sequencing used immunoSEQ multiplex PCR; TCRdb keeps in-frame clones, though not all of them. This sample yields some 96,000 clones, of which roughly 90% are seen a single time; approximately 15% belongs to the top ten. Material: peripheral blood, obtained 28 days after the second AZD1222 dose. The receptor set was obtained from an adult who received the AZD1222 COVID-19 vaccine.

This chain connects TRBV3-1 (or the pseudogene TRBV3-2) to TRBJ1-4, with no clear D. The CDR3 spans 14 residues. The V and J ends lost 1 base and 2 bases respectively, with 5 bases between them. Germline loops: CDR1 LGHDT, CDR2 YNNKEL (reference sequence). CDR3 coding DNA: TGTGCCAGCAGCCAAGGGCCCACTAATGAAAAACTGTTTTTT. Translation: CASSQGPTNEKLFF.

Written as DNA, the CDR3 is TGTGCCAGTGGTAGTTCTGGAAACACCATATATTTT. It is translated as CASGSSGNTIYF. The chain recombines TRBV19 with TRBJ1-3; D is uncertain. The V gene lost 8 bases and the J gene lost 1 base, with 6 bases spanning the gap. The CDR3 is made up of 12 amino acids. Per the germline V gene, CDR1 is LNHDA and CDR2 is SQIVND (reference sequence).

The chain combines TRBV5-4 with TRBJ2-7; no reliable D call. Trimming shortened V by 0 bases and J by 5 bases, and 3 bases separated the two germline ends. CDR3 size: 11 residues. The germline CDR1 and CDR2 sequences are SGHNT and YYREEE (reference sequence). The CDR3, as DNA: TGTGCCAGCAGCTTGGCCCACGAGCAGTACTTC. Translated, it gives CASSLAHEQYF.

The rearrangement joins TRBV7-9 to TRBJ1-1; 10 positions match TRBD1. V lost 6 bases and J lost 3; bases outside the gene matches: 10. Germline-derived CDR1 and CDR2 are SEHNR and FQNEAQ (reference sequence). The CDR3 totals 16 residues. The CDR3 is CASRPRQGAEDTEAFF. DNA for the CDR3: TGTGCCAGCAGGCCGAGACAGGGGGCAGAGGACACTGAAGCTTTCTTT.

The chain recombines TRBV4-1 with TRBJ2-5; possible D gene TRBD1, 5 bases. The V end lost 1 base, the J end lost 0 bases, and 9 bases lay between the germline ends. The CDR3 consists of 15 residues. Germline CDR1 MGHRA, CDR2 YSYEKL. The DNA of the CDR3 is TGCGCCAGCAGCCAAGGTGACAGAGACCAAGAGACCCAGTACTTC. Amino acid sequence: CASSQGDRDQETQYF.

The gene calls are TRBV2 and TRBJ1-6; no clear D gene. Trimming took off 8 bases at V and 0 bases at J, with 11 bases between the two ends. Germline V CDR1 and CDR2: SNHLY, FYNNEI. This CDR3 has 15 residues. The CDR3 here is CASLAGNSYNSPLHF. Here the CDR3 DNA reads TGTGCCAGCCTGGCGGGGAACTCCTATAATTCACCCCTCCACTTT. Looking up the rest from reference TRBV2 and TRBJ1-6 gives the full variable domain: EPEVTQTPSHQVTQMGQEVILRCVPISNHLYFYWYRQILGQKVEFLVSFYNNEISEKSEIFDDQFSVERPDGSNFTLKIRSTKLEDSAMYFCASLAGNSYNSPLHFGNGTRLTVT.

The chain employs TRBV29-1 and TRBJ1-1, with D maybe TRBD1 (5 bases). The V and J ends lost 4 bases and 2 bases respectively, with 17 bases between them. Germline values: CDR1 SQVTM, CDR2 ANQGSEA. CDR3 size: 15 residues. CDR3 protein: CSVAGQTTKNTEAFF. The CDR3 coding sequence is TGCAGCGTTGCAGGGCAGACAACAAAAAACACTGAAGCTTTCTTT. Combining the CDR3 with reference TRBV29-1 and TRBJ1-1 gives the whole variable domain SAVISQKPSRDICQRGTSLTIQCQVDSQVTMMFWYRQQPGQSLTLIATANQGSEATYESGFVIDKFPISRPNLTFSTLTVSNMSPEDSSIYLCSVAGQTTKNTEAFFGQGTRLTVV.

The gene calls are TRBV29-1 and TRBJ1-4; D may be TRBD1 (6 bases). The V end lost 4 bases, the J end lost 5 bases, and 11 bases lay between the germline ends. The CDR3 totals 13 residues. CDR1 is SQVTM and CDR2 is ANQGSEA in the germline V gene. CDR3 sequence (DNA): TGCAGCGTTGGTCAAGGGGGGAATGAAAAACTGTTTTTT. Translated, it gives CSVGQGGNEKLFF. Full variable domain (remainder filled in from reference TRBV29-1 and TRBJ1-4): SAVISQKPSRDICQRGTSLTIQCQVDSQVTMMFWYRQQPGQSLTLIATANQGSEATYESGFVIDKFPISRPNLTFSTLTVSNMSPEDSSIYLCSVGQGGNEKLFFGSGTQLSVL.

The CDR3 nucleotides read TGTGCCAGTAGTTTCCCCGGGACACTAAACACTGAAGCTTTCTTT. As protein: CASSFPGTLNTEAFF. The chain recombines TRBV19 with TRBJ1-1, with a possible D match to TRBD1 (6 bases). With 5 bases removed from V and 2 bases from J, the gap between germline ends came to 15 bases. Per the germline V gene, CDR1 is LNHDA and CDR2 is SQIVND (reference sequence). CDR3 length: 15 amino acids.

The chain combines TRBV18 with TRBJ1-2; 8 bases match TRBD1. The junction had 10 bases not matched to a gene; V was cut back by 1 base and J by 6 bases. Germline V lookup: CDR1 KGHSH, CDR2 LQKENI. CDR3 length: 16 residues. This CDR3 reads CASSPLGQGASDGYTF. The CDR3 DNA sequence: TGTGCCAGCTCACCACTAGGGCAGGGGGCGAGCGATGGCTACACCTTC.